This is a list of T cell receptor beta chains from one sample in a study of shared clonotypes between healthy human individuals. Generated by immunoSEQ multiplex PCR, the TCRdb table keeps only in-frame clones and is missing some. Of some 2,400,000 clones listed, almost 96% are singletons. Material for sequencing was naive CD4+ T cells sorted from blood. All receptors derive from a man between 18 and 35 years old in good health. Each CDR3 is given with its conserved first and last residue. D genes are given only for firm matches. Only part of the rows carry a size: once, few, many, or a class if the clone is expanded.

V	J	size	D	CDR3	DNA
TRBV18	TRBJ1-1	NA	NA	CASLDSGEFGEAFF	TGTGCCAGCTTGGATAGCGGCGAGTTTGGTGAAGCTTTCTTT
TRBV6-1	TRBJ2-7	NA	NA	CASSDYEQYF	TGTGCCAGCAGCGACTACGAGCAGTACTTC
TRBV28	TRBJ2-5	NA	TRBD1	CASSSTALQGWGTQYF	TGTGCCAGCAGTTCTACAGCCCTACAGGGGTGGGGGACCCAGTACTTC
TRBV5-4	TRBJ2-7	NA	NA	CASSKHSYEQYF	TGTGCCAGCAGCAAACACTCATACGAGCAGTACTTC
TRBV2	TRBJ2-1	once	NA	CASSFSLSSRFF	TGTGCCAGCAGTTTCTCGCTCTCCAGCCGGTTCTTC
TRBV7-2	TRBJ2-1	NA	TRBD1	CASSSGTGGYEQFF	TGTGCCAGCAGCTCCGGGACAGGGGGCTATGAGCAGTTCTTC
TRBV2	TRBJ2-5	NA	NA	CASSANHRTGGETQYF	TGTGCCAGCAGTGCCAACCATCGGACAGGAGGGGAGACCCAGTACTTC
TRBV5-1	TRBJ2-1	NA	NA	CASSLDGVSYNEQFF	TGCGCCAGCAGCTTAGACGGGGTATCCTACAATGAGCAGTTCTTC
TRBV5-8	TRBJ2-1	NA	NA	CASSPEFGELPYNEQFF	TGTGCCAGCAGCCCCGAATTCGGGGAACTCCCTTACAATGAGCAGTTCTTC
TRBV25-1	TRBJ2-3	NA	TRBD2	CASSSTGGPADTQYF	TGTGCCAGCAGTAGCACGGGAGGGCCAGCGGATACGCAGTATTTT